This T cell receptor (beta chain) was found in a study of blood T cell repertoires in COVID-19. The wider study: Acute and convalescent COVID-19 samples came from the United States, Italy and Spain.

The CDR3 loop spans 14 amino acids. Germline V gene sequence: CDR1 SGHDT, CDR2 YYEEEE. With 4 bases removed from V and 8 bases from J, the gap between germline ends came to 18 bases. In the authors' workflow: Scientists estimated how many nucleated cells there were by amplifying reference gene primers. Sequenced by immunoSEQ multiplex PCR; TCRdb stores in-frame clones only, minus some. V and J calls and clone size are given by that table; D and trimming were obtained from the DNA. Of 19,000 or so clones listed, approximately 90% are singletons. The chain couples TRBV5-6 to TRBJ1-2, with D perhaps matching TRBD1 (5 bases). This TCR was sampled from a man aged 40-49 years with active COVID-19. The sample taken for sequencing was peripheral blood. The CDR3 bases are TGTGCCAGCAGCCACACATCAGGGTCCTACGGCTACACCTTC. This gives the protein CASSHTSGSYGYTF.